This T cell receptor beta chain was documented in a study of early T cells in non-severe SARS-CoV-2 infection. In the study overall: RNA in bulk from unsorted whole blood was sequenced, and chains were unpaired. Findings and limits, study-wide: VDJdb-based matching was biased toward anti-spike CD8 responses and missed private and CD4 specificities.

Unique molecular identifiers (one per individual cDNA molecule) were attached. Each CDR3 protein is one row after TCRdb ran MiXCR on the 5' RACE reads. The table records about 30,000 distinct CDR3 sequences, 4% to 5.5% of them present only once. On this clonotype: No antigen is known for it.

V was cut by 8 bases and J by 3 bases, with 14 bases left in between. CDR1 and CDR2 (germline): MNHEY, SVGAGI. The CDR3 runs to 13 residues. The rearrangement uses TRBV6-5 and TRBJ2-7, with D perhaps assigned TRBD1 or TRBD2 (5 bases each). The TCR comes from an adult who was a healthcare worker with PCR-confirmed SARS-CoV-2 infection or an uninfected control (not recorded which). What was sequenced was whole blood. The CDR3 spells CASGRRDGYEQYF. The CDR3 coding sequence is TGTGCCAGCGGGCGCAGGGACGGCTACGAGCAGTACTTC.